A selection of T cell receptor beta chains follows, all from one sample in a study of blood T cell repertoires in COVID-19. Clones were sequenced by immunoSEQ multiplex PCR, and TCRdb holds only the in-frame ones, with some missing. The table has roughly 6,300 clones, 75% to 90% seen once; the top ten hold 4% to 5.5%. The material sequenced was peripheral blood. All receptors come from a man older than 75 with active COVID-19. Both conserved end residues are part of each CDR3. A D gene is named only where the DNA matches it firmly. Clone size is shown for a subset of rows, as once, few, many or a class of expanded clone.

V: TRBV28; size: NA; D: NA; J: TRBJ1-1; DNA: TGTGCCAGCAGTTTGGCAGGGAACACTGAAGCTTTCTTT; CDR3: CASSLAGNTEAFF
V: TRBV4-1; size: NA; D: NA; J: TRBJ1-4; DNA: TGCGCCAGCAGCCAAGGGCGGATAATTGAAAAACTGTTTTTT; CDR3: CASSQGRIIEKLFF
V: TRBV12-1; size: NA; D: NA; J: TRBJ2-3; DNA: TGTGCCCGGTGGTGGAGAGGGGATACGCAGTATTTT; CDR3: CARWWRGDTQYF
V: TRBV5-1; size: NA; D: TRBD2; J: TRBJ2-1; DNA: TGCGCCAGCAAGACTAGCGGACCTTACAATGAGCAGTTCTTC; CDR3: CASKTSGPYNEQFF
V: TRBV3-1/TRBV3-2; size: NA; D: TRBD2; J: TRBJ2-7; DNA: TGTGCCAGCAGCCACCCCTGTGTGGGAGGGGTGATGGGCGAGCAGTACTTC; CDR3: CASSHPCVGGVMGEQYF
V: TRBV10-3; size: NA; D: NA; J: TRBJ2-3; DNA: TGTGCCATCAGTGAGGGTGGGGCGAGCACAGATACGCAGTATTTT; CDR3: CAISEGGASTDTQYF
V: TRBV20-1; size: NA; D: NA; J: TRBJ2-5; DNA: TGCAGTGCTAGCCTGCAAGAGACCCAGTACTTC; CDR3: CSASLQETQYF
V: TRBV18; size: NA; D: NA; J: TRBJ2-6; DNA: TGTGCCAGCTCACGAGGTGGGGCCAACGTCCTGACTTTC; CDR3: CASSRGGANVLTF
V: TRBV28; size: NA; D: TRBD1; J: TRBJ1-6; DNA: TGTGCCATCCGGGACAGGGGAGGATCACCCCTCCACTTT; CDR3: CAIRDRGGSPLHF
V: TRBV28; size: once; D: NA; J: TRBJ2-7; DNA: TGTGCCAGCAGTTTGCGTGGCTACGAGCAGTACTTC; CDR3: CASSLRGYEQYF
V: TRBV12-3/TRBV12-4; size: NA; D: NA; J: TRBJ2-1; DNA: TGTGCCAGCTGGTCCGGTGAGCAGTTCTTC; CDR3: CASWSGEQFF
V: TRBV25-1; size: NA; D: NA; J: TRBJ2-3; DNA: TGTGCCAGCAGTCGCGGCGATGGGCAGTATTTT; CDR3: CASSRGDGQYF
V: TRBV7-9; size: NA; D: NA; J: TRBJ2-5; DNA: TGTGCCAGCAGCTACCTCTATGAGACCCAGTACTTC; CDR3: CASSYLYETQYF
V: TRBV30; size: NA; D: TRBD1; J: TRBJ1-2; DNA: TGTGCCTGGAACTCTCTGGACAGGGTCGGTGGCTACACCTTC; CDR3: CAWNSLDRVGGYTF
V: TRBV7-3; size: NA; D: TRBD2; J: TRBJ2-1; DNA: TGTGCCAGCAGCTTAGGACTAGCGATGTACAATGAGCAGTTCTTC; CDR3: CASSLGLAMYNEQFF
V: TRBV11-2; size: NA; D: NA; J: TRBJ2-7; DNA: TGTGCCAGCAGCTTCGAGACTGGGTCCTACGAGCAGTACTTC; CDR3: CASSFETGSYEQYF
V: TRBV10-3; size: NA; D: NA; J: TRBJ1-1; DNA: TGTGCCACCGCAGGGCTCACTCGGATGAACACTGAAGCTTTCTTT; CDR3: CATAGLTRMNTEAFF
V: TRBV7-3; size: NA; D: TRBD2; J: TRBJ2-3; DNA: TGTGCCAGCAGCTCCGGGGGAGGGTCCGGTGGGACGCAGTATTTT; CDR3: CASSSGGGSGGTQYF
V: TRBV5-1; size: NA; D: NA; J: TRBJ1-5; DNA: TGCGCCAGCAGCTTGGACGAGGCTCAGCCCCAGCATTTT; CDR3: CASSLDEAQPQHF
V: TRBV4-3; size: NA; D: TRBD2; J: TRBJ2-7; DNA: TGCGCCAGCAGCCAAGACGTTGGGGGGGAAACCTACGAGCAGTACTTC; CDR3: CASSQDVGGETYEQYF
V: TRBV2; size: NA; D: TRBD1; J: TRBJ2-5; DNA: TGTGCCAGCAGCCCCTCGACAGGGGGAGAGACCCAGTACTTC; CDR3: CASSPSTGGETQYF
V: TRBV5-1; size: NA; D: TRBD1; J: TRBJ2-6; DNA: TGCGCCAGCAGCCTAGGACAGGGGGGCTCTGGGGCCAACGTCCTGACTTTC; CDR3: CASSLGQGGSGANVLTF
V: TRBV19; size: NA; D: NA; J: TRBJ1-5; DNA: TGTGCCAGTAAAGAGACAGACTTTGGCAATCAGCCCCAGCATTTT; CDR3: CASKETDFGNQPQHF
V: TRBV29-1; size: NA; D: NA; J: TRBJ1-5; DNA: TGCAGCGGGCAAGAAGGGGTTAATCAGCCCCAGCATTTT; CDR3: CSGQEGVNQPQHF
V: TRBV13; size: NA; D: TRBD2; J: TRBJ2-3; DNA: TGTGCCAGCGTTAGGACTAGCACCGCAGATACGCAGTATTTT; CDR3: CASVRTSTADTQYF
V: TRBV27; size: NA; D: TRBD1; J: TRBJ2-7; DNA: TGTGCCAGCAGTTTAACACAGGGGGCGGGTGAGCAGTACTTC; CDR3: CASSLTQGAGEQYF